A single sample is the source of the 9 T cell receptor beta chains below, sequenced in a study of T-cell reconstitution after alpha-beta-depleted transplantation in children. TCRbeta library preparation incorporated unique molecular identifiers. TCRdb ran MiXCR on the PCR reads and lists one entry per CDR3 protein. Here the sample spans approximately 350,000 distinct CDR3 sequences, about a tenth being singletons. The specimen was PBMCs from the stem cell graft donor, collected from the stem cell graft. These TCRs come from a human donor who donated a stem cell graft to a child with acute lymphoblastic leukemia.

This clonotype was counted a few times. This chain connects TRBV4-3 to TRBJ2-2, with a tentative D call TRBD1 (6 bases). Trimming took off 0 bases at V and 10 bases at J, with 12 bases between the two ends. Germline V gene lookup returns CDR1 LGHNA and CDR2 YSLEER. This CDR3 is built from 14 residues. The CDR3 region is CASSQDRGFEELFF. The CDR3, as DNA: TGCGCCAGCAGCCAAGACAGGGGATTTGAGGAGCTGTTTTTT.

This chain connects TRBV7-2 to TRBJ2-3, with 11 bases aligning to TRBD2. V shed 5 bases, J shed 3 bases, and the junction held 7 bases outside the gene matches. In germline, CDR1 is SGHTA, CDR2 FQGNSA. The CDR3 extends over 16 amino acids. CDR3 sequence: CASSPQLAGVTDTQYF. The CDR3 DNA sequence: TGTGCCAGCAGCCCCCAACTAGCGGGAGTGACAGATACGCAGTATTTT.

This clonotype has more than one count but fewer than ten. The chain recombines TRBV5-1 with TRBJ2-2; a weak D match, TRBD2 (6 bases). Germline loops: CDR1 SGHRS, CDR2 YFSETQ. The CDR3 has 20 residues. Trimming stripped 4 bases from V and 1 base from J, with 26 bases between. The CDR3 region has the DNA TGCGCCAGCAGCCCAGCCGGGACGTTGACTAGTGCCTTGAACACCGGGGAGCTGTTTTTT. It is translated as CASSPAGTLTSALNTGELFF.

This clonotype was seen more than once but under ten times. The chain is built from TRBV27 and TRBJ2-4; D possibly corresponds to TRBD1 (5 bases). CDR1 and CDR2 from the germline V gene are MNHEY and SMNVEV (reference sequence). The CDR3 contains 16 residues. Trimming shortened V by 2 bases and J by 2 bases, and 13 bases separated the two germline ends. As DNA, the CDR3 is TGTGCCAGCAGTTTACGAGACAGCCTGACCAAAAACATTCAGTACTTC. It translates to CASSLRDSLTKNIQYF.

This clonotype was picked up a small number of times. The chain has TRBV7-2 and TRBJ1-2; no definite D call. V dropped 2 bases and J dropped 2 bases, with 12 bases sitting between them. In germline, CDR1 is SGHTA, CDR2 FQGNSA. The CDR3 covers 15 residues. In nucleotides, the CDR3 is TGTGCCAGCAGCTTATGGAGATCAGACAACTATGGCTACACCTTC. Translating it yields CASSLWRSDNYGYTF.

Note on this clonotype: A much larger clone is a single base away; this may be a read error. The chain employs TRBV7-8 and TRBJ2-4, with D unclear. Germline loops: CDR1 SGHVS, CDR2 FQNEAQ. The CDR3 spans 16 residues. CDR3 DNA sequence: TGTGCCAGCAGCTTAGGAATCGGAAGGGCCAAAAACAGTCAGTACTTC. This codes for CASSLGIGRAKNSQYF.

The V and J genes are TRBV5-1 and TRBJ1-4; tentative D call: TRBD1 (5 bases). CDR1 is SGHRS, CDR2 YFSETQ, per germline. The CDR3 is 13 amino acids. Trimming removed 3 bases at V and 8 bases at J, with 11 bases between. The CDR3 sequence is CASSWQGGEKLFF. DNA for the CDR3: TGCGCCAGCAGCTGGCAGGGTGGAGAAAAACTGTTTTTT.

In this sample, this clonotype turned up a few times. This chain links TRBV6-2 or TRBV6-3 with TRBJ1-1, with TRBD1 as a possible D gene (5 bases). This CDR3 is built from 12 residues. The germline V gene has CDR1 MNHEY and CDR2 SVGEGT. V lost 0 bases, J lost 13 bases, and 12 bases lay in between. The chain's CDR3 is CASSYSGPRVFF. CDR3 nucleotides: TGTGCCAGCAGTTACTCGGGGCCCAGGGTTTTCTTT.

This clonotype was counted ten times or more. The chain has TRBV7-9 and TRBJ1-1, with TRBD1 as a possible D gene (6 bases). The germline V gene has CDR1 SEHNR and CDR2 FQNEAQ (reference sequence). Deletions cut 5 bases from V and 3 bases from J, with 10 bases between. CDR3 length: 13 amino acids. The chain's CDR3 is CASSPPGDTEAFF. For the CDR3, the DNA is TGTGCCAGCAGCCCGCCAGGGGACACTGAAGCTTTCTTT.